This TCR beta chain was recorded in a study of cytomegalovirus exposure and HLA in healthy donors. About the research overall: Findings of an earlier analysis included under 140 million unique TCR beta sequences from roughly 180 million T cells.

Germline values: CDR1 SGHRS, CDR2 YFSETQ. After removal of 4 bases from V and 2 bases from J, the junction contained 4 bases not matched to a gene. The length of the CDR3 is 15 residues. General observations from the study: Fewer N-insertions than the roughly 670-donor mean were reportedly shown by an Asian-associated ancestry cluster in a later analysis. Most sequenced TCRs were rare (though some public TCRs occurred in many donors).

The PCR ran on 60 Vbeta and 13 Jbeta primers. TCRdb's table, derived via immunoSEQ multiplex PCR, lists solely in-frame clones and lacks some. The sample has fewer than 300,000 clones, about 80% seen once. Regarding this clone: No antigen is known for it.

The rearrangement joins TRBV5-1 to TRBJ2-1; 9 bases agree with TRBD1. What was sequenced was PBMCs. The TCR was taken from a girl aged 2 to 10 in good health and CMV-seronegative. CDR3 coding DNA: TGCGCCAGCAGCACCGGACAGGGGCCCTACAATGAGCAGTTCTTC. It codes for CASSTGQGPYNEQFF.